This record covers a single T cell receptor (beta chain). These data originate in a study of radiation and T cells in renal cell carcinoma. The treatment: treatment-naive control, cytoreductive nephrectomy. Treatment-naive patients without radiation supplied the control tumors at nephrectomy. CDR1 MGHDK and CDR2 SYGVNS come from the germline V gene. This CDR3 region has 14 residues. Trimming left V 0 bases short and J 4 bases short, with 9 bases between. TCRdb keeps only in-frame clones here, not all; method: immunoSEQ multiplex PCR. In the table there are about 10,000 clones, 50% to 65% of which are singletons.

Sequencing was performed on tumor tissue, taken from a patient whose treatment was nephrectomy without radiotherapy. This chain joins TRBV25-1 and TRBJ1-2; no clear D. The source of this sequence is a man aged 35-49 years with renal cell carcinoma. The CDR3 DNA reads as TGTGCCAGCAGTGAATACGGAGATATCTATGGCTACACCTTC. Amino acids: CASSEYGDIYGYTF.